Each of the 4 T cell receptor beta chains below was sequenced from the same sample in a study of blood T cell repertoires in COVID-19 (dated by TCRdb to between 2020 and 2021). Library prep was done by the immunoSEQ multiplex PCR assay. TCRdb holds this immuneACCESS table with in-frame rearrangements only. Some clones are missing; in checked studies, unresolved V genes explain under half, and the rest has no known cause. Here the sample has about 83,000 clones; about 82% occur a single time. The ten largest account for 22% of the sample. The sample was peripheral blood. The receptors stem from a woman older than 75 in a cohort sampled during active or convalescent COVID-19.

The gene calls are TRBV9 and TRBJ2-5, with a tentative D call TRBD2 (5 bases). V was cut by 0 bases and J by 4 bases, with 10 bases left in between. CDR1 is SGDLS, CDR2 YYNGEE, per germline. This CDR3 spans 14 amino acids. The CDR3 nucleotides read TGTGCCAGCAGCGTAGACTGGGGAGTAGAGACCCAGTACTTC. This sequence encodes CASSVDWGVETQYF. The variable domain in full, with the rest retrieved from reference TRBV9 and TRBJ2-5, is DSGVTQTPKHLITATGQRVTLRCSPRSGDLSVYWYQQSLDQGLQFLIQYYNGEERAKGNILERFSAQQFPDLHSELNLSSLELGDSALYFCASSVDWGVETQYFGPGTRLLVL.

The chain joins TRBV18 to TRBJ2-6, with D possibly TRBD2 on 6 matching bases. V lost 2 bases to trimming and J lost 3 bases, with 17 bases between them. This CDR3 has 18 residues. Looked up from germline, CDR1 is KGHSH and CDR2 is LQKENI. The CDR3 loop reads CASSPGDSNKNGANVLTF. CDR3 in DNA: TGTGCCAGCTCACCAGGGGACTCGAATAAGAATGGGGCCAACGTCCTGACTTTC.

This chain uses TRBV28 with TRBJ2-7; the match to TRBD2 covers 7 bases. Germline lookup yields CDR1 MDHEN and CDR2 SYDVKM. This CDR3 has 12 residues. V lost 3 bases and J lost 6; bases outside the gene matches: 2. CDR3 sequence reads: CASSFGGVEQYF. The CDR3 DNA follows: TGTGCCAGCAGTTTTGGGGGGGTCGAGCAGTACTTC.

In regard to this clone: This specimen includes other DNA sequences encoding the same CDR3. The rearrangement links TRBV5-1 to TRBJ1-1, with TRBD1 identical over 7 bases. The CDR3 is made up of 14 amino acids. Germline lookup yields CDR1 SGHRS and CDR2 YFSETQ. With 4 bases clipped from V and 1 base from J, the junction kept 4 bases outside the gene matches. The chain's CDR3 is CASSPGGRNTEAFF. DNA for the CDR3: TGCGCCAGCAGCCCAGGGGGTAGGAACACTGAAGCTTTCTTT. The whole variable domain, filled in from reference TRBV5-1 and TRBJ1-1, reads KAGVTQTPRYLIKTRGQQVTLSCSPISGHRSVSWYQQTPGQGLQFLFEYFSETQRNKGNFPGRFSGRQFSNSRSEMNVSTLELGDSALYLCASSPGGRNTEAFFGQGTRLTVV.